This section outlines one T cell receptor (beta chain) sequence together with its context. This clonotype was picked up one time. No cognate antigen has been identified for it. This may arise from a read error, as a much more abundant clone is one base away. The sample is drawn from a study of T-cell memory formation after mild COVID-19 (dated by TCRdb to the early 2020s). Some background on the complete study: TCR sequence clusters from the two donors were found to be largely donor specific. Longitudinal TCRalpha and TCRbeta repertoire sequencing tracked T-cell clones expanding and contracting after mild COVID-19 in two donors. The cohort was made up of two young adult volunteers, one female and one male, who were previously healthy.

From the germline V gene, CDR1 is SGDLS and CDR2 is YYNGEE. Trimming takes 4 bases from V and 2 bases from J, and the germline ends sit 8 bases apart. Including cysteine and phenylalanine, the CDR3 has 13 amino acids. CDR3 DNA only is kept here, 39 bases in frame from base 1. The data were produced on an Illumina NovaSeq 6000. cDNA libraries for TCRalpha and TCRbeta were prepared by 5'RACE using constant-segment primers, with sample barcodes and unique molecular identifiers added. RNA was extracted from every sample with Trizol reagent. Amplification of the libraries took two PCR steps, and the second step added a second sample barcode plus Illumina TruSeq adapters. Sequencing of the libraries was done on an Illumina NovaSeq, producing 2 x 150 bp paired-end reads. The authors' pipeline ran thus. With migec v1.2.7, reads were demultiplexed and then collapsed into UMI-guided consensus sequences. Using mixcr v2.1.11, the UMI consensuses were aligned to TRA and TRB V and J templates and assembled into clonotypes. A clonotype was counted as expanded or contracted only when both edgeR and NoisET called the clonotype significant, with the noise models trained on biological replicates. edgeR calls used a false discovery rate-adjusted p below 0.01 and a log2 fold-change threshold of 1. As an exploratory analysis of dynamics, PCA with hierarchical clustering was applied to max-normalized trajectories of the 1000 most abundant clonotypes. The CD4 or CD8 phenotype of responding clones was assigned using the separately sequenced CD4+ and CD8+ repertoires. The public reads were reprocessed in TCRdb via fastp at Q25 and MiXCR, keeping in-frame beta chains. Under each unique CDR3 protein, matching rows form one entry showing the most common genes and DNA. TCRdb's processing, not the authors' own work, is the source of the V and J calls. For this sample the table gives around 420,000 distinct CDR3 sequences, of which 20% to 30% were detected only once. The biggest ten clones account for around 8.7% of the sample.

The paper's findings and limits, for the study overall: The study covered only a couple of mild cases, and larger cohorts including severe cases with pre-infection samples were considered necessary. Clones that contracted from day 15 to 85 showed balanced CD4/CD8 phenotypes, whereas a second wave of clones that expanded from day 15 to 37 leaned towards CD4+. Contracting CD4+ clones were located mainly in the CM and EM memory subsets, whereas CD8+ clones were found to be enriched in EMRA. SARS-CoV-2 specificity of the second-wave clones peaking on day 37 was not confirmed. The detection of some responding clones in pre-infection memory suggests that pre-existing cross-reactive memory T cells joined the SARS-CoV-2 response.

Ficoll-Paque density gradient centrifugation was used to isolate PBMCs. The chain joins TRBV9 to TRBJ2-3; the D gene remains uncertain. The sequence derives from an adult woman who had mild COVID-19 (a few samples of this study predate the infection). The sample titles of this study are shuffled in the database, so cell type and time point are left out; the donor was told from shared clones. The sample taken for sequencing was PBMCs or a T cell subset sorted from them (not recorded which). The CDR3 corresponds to CASSPTNTDTQYF. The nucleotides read TGTGCCAGCAGCCCAACAAACACAGATACGCAGTATTTT. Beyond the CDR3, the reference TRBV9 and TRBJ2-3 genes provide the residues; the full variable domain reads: DSGVTQTPKHLITATGQRVTLRCSPRSGDLSVYWYQQSLDQGLQFLIQYYNGEERAKGNILERFSAQQFPDLHSELNLSSLELGDSALYFCASSPTNTDTQYFGPGTRLTVL.